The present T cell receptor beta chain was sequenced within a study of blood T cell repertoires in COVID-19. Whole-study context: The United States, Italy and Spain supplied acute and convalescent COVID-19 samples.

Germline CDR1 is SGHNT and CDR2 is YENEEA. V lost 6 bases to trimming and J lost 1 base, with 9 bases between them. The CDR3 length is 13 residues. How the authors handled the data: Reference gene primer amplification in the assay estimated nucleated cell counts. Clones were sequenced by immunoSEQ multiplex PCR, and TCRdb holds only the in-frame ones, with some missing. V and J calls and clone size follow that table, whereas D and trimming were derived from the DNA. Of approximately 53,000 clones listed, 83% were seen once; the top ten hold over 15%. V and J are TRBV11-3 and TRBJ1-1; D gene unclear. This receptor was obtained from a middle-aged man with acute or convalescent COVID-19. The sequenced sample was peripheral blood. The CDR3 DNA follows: TGTGCCAGCAGGGGGAGACCGAACACTGAAGCTTTCTTT. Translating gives CASRGRPNTEAFF.